The sequence of this T cell receptor beta chain was determined in a study of blood T cell repertoires in COVID-19. Study-wide context: Sites in the United States, Italy and Spain provided acute and convalescent COVID-19 samples.

Source study methods: Amplification of reference gene primers was used by the study to estimate nucleated cell counts. The assay was immunoSEQ multiplex PCR, and TCRdb's table has in-frame clones only and misses some. V and J calls and clone size are copied from that table; D and trimming were computed from the DNA. Here the sample spans fewer than 300,000 clones, 80% to 90% being singletons. CDR3 length equals 14 residues. Looked up from germline, CDR1 is SGHRS and CDR2 is YFSETQ. V was cut by 4 bases and J by 1 base, with 12 bases left in between. The sequenced sample was peripheral blood. The receptor comes from a man aged 25-40 years with acute or convalescent COVID-19. The chain combines TRBV5-1 with TRBJ2-7; maybe TRBD1 (6 bases). The CDR3 DNA reads TGCGCCAGCAGCCCCACAGGGCCATCCTACGAGCAGTACTTC. Translating gives CASSPTGPSYEQYF. Looking up the rest from reference TRBV5-1 and TRBJ2-7 gives the full variable domain: KAGVTQTPRYLIKTRGQQVTLSCSPISGHRSVSWYQQTPGQGLQFLFEYFSETQRNKGNFPGRFSGRQFSNSRSEMNVSTLELGDSALYLCASSPTGPSYEQYFGPGTRLTVT.